Each of the 13 T cell receptor beta chains below was sequenced from the same sample in a study of T cells in Graves' hyperthyroidism and ophthalmopathy. RNA transcripts were the template for amplifying TCR beta CDR3 regions. An initial round of RT-PCR targeting the TCR CDR3 relied on the HTBI primer set. TCRdb re-derived calls from the multiplex PCR reads in MiXCR, one entry per CDR3 protein. Altogether about 600,000 distinct CDR3 sequences are present, 14% being singletons, with the ten largest covering over 6%. Sample: blood. All receptors come from a young woman with Graves' ophthalmopathy.

This clonotype was seen at least ten times. This rearrangement joins TRBV7-6 to TRBJ2-7; 8 bases fit TRBD2. V lost 3 bases and J lost 4; bases outside the gene matches: 5. The CDR3 has 14 residues. Germline CDR1 and CDR2: SGHVS and FNYEAQ. CDR3: CASSFSGATYEQYF. Here the CDR3 DNA reads TGTGCCAGCAGCTTTAGCGGGGCGACTTACGAGCAGTACTTC.

This clonotype was seen a handful of times. The germline gene is not matched at one end of the junction; a read error may be the cause. The V call is TRBV6-1, the J call TRBJ2-7; D may be TRBD1 or TRBD2 (5 bases each). Per the germline V gene, CDR1 is MNHNS and CDR2 is SASEGT. This CDR3 spans 15 amino acids. The CDR3 protein is CASSEWGSEAYERYF. DNA of the CDR3: TGTGCCAGCAGTGAATGGGGGAGTGAGGCCTACGAGCGGTACTTC.

Only a few counts were recorded for this clonotype. The rearrangement uses TRBV20-1 and TRBJ1-2; 10 bases are a match to TRBD1. The CDR3 has 13 amino acids. V lost 3 bases, J lost 7 bases, and 5 bases stayed unmatched. The germline V gene has CDR1 DFQATT and CDR2 SNEGSKA (reference sequence). In DNA form, the CDR3 reads TGCAGTGCTAGGGACAGGGGGGAGGCTGGCTACACCTTC. As protein: CSARDRGEAGYTF.

In this sample, this clonotype turned up a few times. This chain connects TRBV6-1 to TRBJ1-5, with D maybe TRBD1 (5 bases). The CDR3 totals 12 residues. From germline, CDR1 is MNHNS and CDR2 SASEGT. Trimming took 6 bases from V and 5 from J, leaving 8 bases between them. The CDR3 bases are TGTGCCAGCAGCGGGGGGGATCAGCCCCAGCATTTT. Translating gives CASSGGDQPQHF.

This clonotype was found many times. DNA of the CDR3: TGTGCCAGCAGCCTGCCTCTGTACCGGGACAGGGGGCAGCCTTCCTATGGCTACACCTTC. Protein: CASSLPLYRDRGQPSYGYTF. The V and J genes are TRBV7-9 and TRBJ1-2; 12 bases line up with TRBD1. The CDR3 has 20 amino acids. V trimming: 5 bases; J trimming: 4 bases; junction bases outside the gene matches: 20. Germline CDR1 SEHNR, CDR2 FQNEAQ (reference sequence).

This rearrangement joins TRBV9 to TRBJ2-3; 12 bases are a match to TRBD2. The CDR3 consists of 20 residues. The ends lost 0 bases at V and 2 bases at J; junction bases unmatched: 13. Germline CDR1 reads SGDLS; CDR2 reads YYNGEE. CDR3 nucleotide sequence: TGTGCCAGCAGCGTAGACCAGGGGGCTAGCGGGAGGGCCCTCACAGATACGCAGTATTTT. It yields the protein CASSVDQGASGRALTDTQYF.

This clonotype has more than one count but fewer than ten. The chain employs TRBV6-4 and TRBJ2-5, with D possibly TRBD2 on 6 matching bases. Germline V gives CDR1 MRHNA, CDR2 SNTAGT. CDR3 size: 15 residues. Trimming cost V 3 bases and J 3 bases, with 14 bases left between them. CDR3 protein: CASSEVPGSKETQYF. CDR3 DNA sequence: TGTGCCAGCAGTGAGGTACCCGGGAGCAAAGAGACCCAGTACTTC.

J is TRBJ2-2 and V is TRBV20-1, with 9 bases lining up with TRBD1. Per the germline V gene, CDR1 is DFQATT and CDR2 is SNEGSKA (reference sequence). The CDR3 loop spans 18 amino acids. Losses at the gene ends were 2 bases for V and 6 bases for J; bases not matched to a gene: 16. The CDR3 nucleotides are TGCAGTGCTAGACCAGAGTACAGTGACAGGGGGGGACCCGGGGAGCTGTTTTTT. Translation: CSARPEYSDRGGPGELFF.

The sample holds one count of this clonotype. The genes are TRBV25-1 and TRBJ2-2; 8 bases map to TRBD2. This CDR3 region has 16 residues. V shed 3 bases, J shed 5 bases, and the junction held 8 bases outside the gene matches. The germline V gene encodes CDR1 MGHDK and CDR2 SYGVNS. CDR3 in DNA: TGTGCCAGCAGTGATACGGGAGGGCCGAGAACCGGGGAGCTGTTTTTT. This sequence encodes CASSDTGGPRTGELFF. Looking up the rest from reference TRBV25-1 and TRBJ2-2 gives the full variable domain: EADIYQTPRYLVIGTGKKITLECSQTMGHDKMYWYQQDPGMELHLIHYSYGVNSTEKGDLSSESTVSRIRTEHFPLTLESARPSHTSQYLCASSDTGGPRTGELFFGEGSRLTVL.

This clonotype was observed many times. This chain connects TRBV7-9 to TRBJ2-7; D tentatively fits TRBD1 or TRBD2 (5 bases each). This CDR3 has 14 amino acids. Trimming removed 3 bases at V and 2 bases at J, with 11 bases between. CDR1 is SEHNR and CDR2 is FQNEAQ in the germline V gene (reference sequence). The CDR3 DNA is TGTGCCAGCAGCTTCGGGACCCGCCCCTACGAGCAGTACTTC. As protein: CASSFGTRPYEQYF.

The chain links TRBV9 to TRBJ2-5; no reliable D call. The CDR3 spans 13 residues. Trimming shortened V by 4 bases and J by 1 base, and 8 bases separated the two germline ends. Germline CDR1 and CDR2: SGDLS and YYNGEE. The CDR3 bases are TGTGCCAGCAGCATCTCCTCCCAAGAGACCCAGTACTTC. It yields the protein CASSISSQETQYF. Combining the CDR3 with reference TRBV9 and TRBJ2-5 gives the whole variable domain DSGVTQTPKHLITATGQRVTLRCSPRSGDLSVYWYQQSLDQGLQFLIQYYNGEERAKGNILERFSAQQFPDLHSELNLSSLELGDSALYFCASSISSQETQYFGPGTRLLVL.

This clonotype was observed many times. This sequence joins TRBV30 and TRBJ1-5; no clear D gene. The CDR3 is made up of 15 amino acids. Trimming pared 3 bases from V and 3 bases from J, leaving 15 bases between. Germline V gives CDR1 GTSNPN, CDR2 SVGIG (reference sequence). CDR3 DNA: TGTGCCTGGAGACAAGGTGGTGCCCCCAATCAGCCCCAGCATTTT. The encoded protein is CAWRQGGAPNQPQHF.

This clonotype was seen many times. V usage is TRBV20-1 and J usage is TRBJ1-1, with D uncertain. V was clipped by 1 base and J by 4 bases, with 13 bases between them. The V gene's germline CDR1 is DFQATT and CDR2 SNEGSKA (reference sequence). The CDR3 loop spans 14 amino acids. The DNA of the CDR3 is TGCAGTGCTAGAGGCCACTTCCCCAGCACTGAAGCTTTCTTT. This translates into CSARGHFPSTEAFF.